Below are 32 T cell receptor beta chains sequenced from a single sample in a study of cytomegalovirus exposure and HLA in healthy donors. This PCR relied on a set of 60 Vbeta primers and 13 Jbeta primers. Profiling relied on immunoSEQ multiplex PCR, and the TCRdb table lists in-frame clones only, not all of them. Of around 140,000 clones in the sample, over 70% are singletons; the top ten hold 4.5%. The sample taken for sequencing was PBMCs. The receptor source for this set is a man aged 35 to 55 in good health and CMV-seronegative.

The chain recombines TRBV7-2 with TRBJ2-5; D is uncertain. Germline CDR1 and CDR2: SGHTA and FQGNSA. The CDR3 has 14 residues. V gave up 3 bases and J gave up 0 bases, with 8 bases separating them. In DNA, the CDR3 is TGTGCCAGCAGCTTCGACAAGTACCAAGAGACCCAGTACTTC. Protein sequence: CASSFDKYQETQYF.

This chain connects TRBV6-4 to TRBJ1-1; 7 bases line up with TRBD1. CDR1 and CDR2 (germline): MRHNA, SNTAGT. V gave up 6 bases and J gave up 5 bases; unmatched junction bases: 9. CDR3 length: 14 residues. The DNA of the CDR3 is TGTGCCAGCAGCGATACAAACAGGGGTACTGAAGCTTTCTTT. Protein: CASSDTNRGTEAFF.

This chain joins TRBV6-6 and TRBJ2-5; 7 nucleotides line up with TRBD2. The CDR3 covers 15 residues. The germline V gene has CDR1 MNHNY and CDR2 SVGAGI (reference sequence). Trimming at V came to 7 bases and at J to 5 bases, leaving 13 bases not matched to a gene. The CDR3 here is CASTKSGGRRETQYF. DNA for the CDR3: TGTGCCAGCACAAAATCGGGGGGTAGGCGCGAGACCCAGTACTTC.

The chain employs TRBV19 and TRBJ2-7; 7 bases are shared with TRBD1. J gave up 4 bases and V 5 bases, and 2 bases lay outside the gene matches. The germline CDR1 and CDR2 sequences are LNHDA and SQIVND (reference sequence). This CDR3 has 12 residues. Here the CDR3 DNA reads TGTGCCAGTAGTTCCAGGGGGTACGAGCAGTACTTC. This sequence encodes CASSSRGYEQYF.

The J gene is TRBJ1-2, the V gene TRBV9; TRBD1 agrees at 7 bases. Germline trimming cut 2 bases from V and 2 bases from J; bases unmatched to any gene: 15. The CDR3 is 18 residues long. Germline CDR1 reads SGDLS; CDR2 reads YYNGEE. The CDR3 sequence is CASSVYLQTQTGNYGYTF. DNA of the CDR3: TGTGCCAGCAGCGTTTATCTCCAAACCCAGACAGGGAACTATGGCTACACCTTC.

The chain recombines TRBV5-6 with TRBJ1-4, with a possible D match to TRBD1 (6 bases). V was trimmed by 4 bases and J by 3 bases, leaving 10 bases between them. The CDR3 totals 14 residues. Germline CDR1 is SGHDT and CDR2 is YYEEEE. In DNA form, the CDR3 reads TGTGCCAGCAGCGATGGACAGCCTAATGAAAAACTGTTTTTT. This encodes CASSDGQPNEKLFF.

The rearrangement uses TRBV5-1 and TRBJ2-1; 11 bases align to TRBD2. The CDR3 runs 19 residues. Germline CDR1 is SGHRS and CDR2 is YFSETQ. With 4 bases clipped from V and 0 bases from J, the junction kept 12 bases outside the gene matches. CDR3 sequence (DNA): TGCGCCAGCAGCACGACCCGGACTAGCGGGTCCGCCTCCTACAATGAGCAGTTCTTC. Protein product: CASSTTRTSGSASYNEQFF. The full variable domain, rest sourced from reference TRBV5-1 and TRBJ2-1, is KAGVTQTPRYLIKTRGQQVTLSCSPISGHRSVSWYQQTPGQGLQFLFEYFSETQRNKGNFPGRFSGRQFSNSRSEMNVSTLELGDSALYLCASSTTRTSGSASYNEQFFGPGTRLTVL.

The chain couples TRBV4-1 to TRBJ2-2, with 8 bases that match TRBD1. The V segment lost 1 base and the J segment 6 bases; nucleotides outside the gene matches: 4. Germline V gene sequence: CDR1 MGHRA, CDR2 YSYEKL. The CDR3 is 15 amino acids. The CDR3 DNA reads as TGCGCCAGCAGCCAAGTTGGGACAGGCGCCGGGGAGCTGTTTTTT. Its translation is CASSQVGTGAGELFF.

This rearrangement joins TRBV30 to TRBJ2-4, with D uncertain. The CDR3 is made up of 13 amino acids. V was cut by 5 bases and J by 2 bases, with 10 bases left in between. Germline CDR1 is GTSNPN and CDR2 is SVGIG (reference sequence). The DNA for the CDR3 is TGTGCCTGGGCCGGTAACCCCAAAAACATTCAGTACTTC. This codes for CAWAGNPKNIQYF.

V is TRBV6-6 and J is TRBJ2-7; 11 positions agree with TRBD2. Germline V gives CDR1 MNHNY, CDR2 SVGAGI (reference sequence). J gave up 2 bases and V 8 bases, and 5 bases lay outside the gene matches. The CDR3 has 14 amino acids. CDR3 coding DNA: TGTGCCAGCGGACCTAGCGGGGGGACCTACGAGCAGTACTTC. Translating it yields CASGPSGGTYEQYF.

This chain connects TRBV27 to TRBJ2-3; 9 bases line up with TRBD2. This CDR3 has 14 residues. In germline, CDR1 is MNHEY, CDR2 SMNVEV (reference sequence). J gave up 8 bases and V 3 bases, and 6 bases lay outside the gene matches. Here the CDR3 DNA reads TGTGCCAGCAGTTTGGGACTAGCCCAAGGTACGCAGTATTTT. This codes for CASSLGLAQGTQYF.

The chain combines TRBV28 with TRBJ2-7, with D maybe TRBD1 (5 bases). The CDR3 runs 12 residues. V lost 3 bases, J lost 4 bases, and 7 bases lay in between. Germline V lookup: CDR1 MDHEN, CDR2 SYDVKM. DNA for the CDR3: TGTGCCAGCAGTTTCAGGGAATACGAGCAGTACTTC. Amino acids: CASSFREYEQYF.

V is TRBV6-1 and J is TRBJ1-1; the match to TRBD1 covers 7 bases. CDR1 is MNHNS and CDR2 is SASEGT in the germline V gene. The CDR3 length is 13 residues. Germline trimming cut 5 bases from V and 4 bases from J; bases unmatched to any gene: 4. CDR3 protein: CASSRTGGTEAFF. As DNA, the CDR3 is TGTGCCAGCAGTCGGACAGGCGGCACTGAAGCTTTCTTT.

The chain uses TRBV18 and TRBJ1-1; 7 bases fit TRBD1. Germline CDR1 is KGHSH and CDR2 is LQKENI. The V gene end was trimmed by 5 bases and the J gene end by 2 bases; junction bases not matched to a gene: 5. The CDR3 is made up of 14 amino acids. CDR3 bases: TGTGCCAGCTCAGCAAGACAGGGCAACACTGAAGCTTTCTTT. Translating gives CASSARQGNTEAFF.

The chain combines TRBV9 with TRBJ2-1; possibly TRBD2 for D (6 bases). The CDR3 length is 16 residues. Germline V CDR1 and CDR2: SGDLS, YYNGEE. Trimming cost V 0 bases and J 6 bases, with 16 bases left between them. This chain's CDR3 is CASSVGARGSINEQFF. CDR3 nucleotides: TGTGCCAGCAGCGTAGGGGCCCGGGGGAGCATCAATGAGCAGTTCTTC. The full variable domain, its missing parts supplied by reference TRBV9 and TRBJ2-1, is DSGVTQTPKHLITATGQRVTLRCSPRSGDLSVYWYQQSLDQGLQFLIQYYNGEERAKGNILERFSAQQFPDLHSELNLSSLELGDSALYFCASSVGARGSINEQFFGPGTRLTVL.

The chain links TRBV29-1 to TRBJ2-3, with D perhaps TRBD1 (5 bases). This CDR3 comprises 13 residues. Germline CDR1 reads SQVTM; CDR2 reads ANQGSEA. Deletions cut 5 bases from V and 0 bases from J, with 9 bases between. In DNA, the CDR3 is TGCAGCGTTTCCAGGGCGAGCACAGATACGCAGTATTTT. Encoded protein: CSVSRASTDTQYF.

This clone is a singleton in its sample. The chain carries TRBV2 and TRBJ1-5; 8 nucleotides agree with TRBD1. Germline trimming cut 8 bases from V and 4 bases from J; bases unmatched to any gene: 4. Per germline, CDR1 SNHLY and CDR2 FYNNEI. The CDR3 totals 13 residues. CDR3 in amino acids: CASGRTGNQPQHF. The CDR3 DNA reads TGTGCCAGCGGGAGGACAGGGAATCAGCCCCAGCATTTT.

The chain joins TRBV27 to TRBJ2-3; TRBD2 matches 7 bases. The V gene end was trimmed by 5 bases and the J gene end by 1 base; junction bases not matched to a gene: 6. CDR1 is MNHEY, CDR2 SMNVEV, per germline (reference sequence). There are 15 residues in the CDR3. CDR3 DNA sequence: TGTGCCAGCAGTAGACCTAGCGGAGGCACAGATACGCAGTATTTT. Encoded protein: CASSRPSGGTDTQYF.

V and J are TRBV2 and TRBJ2-7; the match to TRBD1 covers 9 bases. J gave up 3 bases and V 6 bases, and 15 bases lay outside the gene matches. There are 17 residues in the CDR3. Germline CDR1 and CDR2: SNHLY and FYNNEI. In DNA form, the CDR3 reads TGTGCCAGCAGGGATCGGTTCGGGACAGGGAACTACTACGAGCAGTACTTC. Translation gives CASRDRFGTGNYYEQYF. Full variable domain (remainder filled in from reference TRBV2 and TRBJ2-7): EPEVTQTPSHQVTQMGQEVILRCVPISNHLYFYWYRQILGQKVEFLVSFYNNEISEKSEIFDDQFSVERPDGSNFTLKIRSTKLEDSAMYFCASRDRFGTGNYYEQYFGPGTRLTVT.

V usage is TRBV6-1 and J usage is TRBJ2-5; D possibly corresponds to TRBD1 (6 bases). Trimming removed 0 bases at V and 4 bases at J, with 15 bases between. Germline assignment: CDR1 MNHNS and CDR2 SASEGT. The CDR3 extends over 16 amino acids. CDR3 protein: CASSEAGARRTETQYF. In DNA form, the CDR3 reads TGTGCCAGCAGTGAAGCGGGGGCGAGGCGTACAGAGACCCAGTACTTC.

The J gene is TRBJ1-5, the V gene TRBV7-2; weak D call: TRBD1 (6 bases). The V end was cut by 7 bases, the J end by 4 bases, with 11 bases between. This CDR3 region has 13 residues. Germline V gene data show CDR1 as SGHTA and CDR2 as FQGNSA. The chain's CDR3 is CASTPDRNQPQHF. In DNA, the CDR3 is TGTGCCAGCACCCCGGACAGAAATCAGCCCCAGCATTTT.

This clone turned up a few times. The rearrangement uses TRBV6-6 and TRBJ1-1; no definite D call. V lost 6 bases and J 7 bases, leaving 9 bases between the germline ends. CDR3 length equals 11 residues. Germline loops: CDR1 MNHNY, CDR2 SVGAGI (reference sequence). The CDR3 here is CASSQVYEAFF. CDR3 DNA: TGTGCCAGCAGCCAGGTGTATGAAGCTTTCTTT.

V gene TRBV19 combines with J gene TRBJ2-7; D is perhaps TRBD1 (6 bases). V shed 9 bases and J shed 0 bases, with 9 bases lying between them. The CDR3 spans 12 residues. Looked up from germline, CDR1 is LNHDA and CDR2 is SQIVND (reference sequence). Here the CDR3 DNA reads TGTGCCAGCGGACAGAGCTCCTACGAGCAGTACTTC. Translated, it gives CASGQSSYEQYF.

This clone was recorded once. The chain has TRBV7-8 and TRBJ2-3; 11 nucleotides align to TRBD2. The CDR3 runs 17 residues. The germline gives CDR1 SGHVS, CDR2 FQNEAQ. V shed 0 bases, J shed 2 bases, and the junction held 4 bases outside the gene matches. The CDR3 protein is CASSLAGSGGDTDTQYF. DNA of the CDR3: TGTGCCAGCAGCTTAGCGGGTAGCGGGGGGGACACAGATACGCAGTATTTT.

CDR3 sequence: CASTTGSGYTF. The CDR3 region has the DNA TGTGCCAGCACCACAGGTTCAGGCTACACCTTC. The chain carries TRBV6-1 and TRBJ1-2; a possible D gene is TRBD1 (5 bases). The germline V gene has CDR1 MNHNS and CDR2 SASEGT. Trimming stripped 7 bases from V and 8 bases from J, with 11 bases between. The CDR3 contains 11 residues.

The CDR3 coding sequence is TGTGCCAGCAGCTTGGATAGAAAGTCTGTCGAGCAGTACTTC. It is translated as CASSLDRKSVEQYF. The chain joins TRBV5-6 to TRBJ2-7; D ambiguous. Germline assignment: CDR1 SGHDT and CDR2 YYEEEE. CDR3 length: 14 amino acids. Trimming took off 0 bases at V and 6 bases at J, with 13 bases between the two ends. Filled out from reference TRBV5-6 and TRBJ2-7, the complete variable domain reads DAGVTQSPTHLIKTRGQQVTLRCSPKSGHDTVSWYQQALGQGPQFIFQYYEEEERQRGNFPDRFSGHQFPNYSSELNVNALLLGDSALYLCASSLDRKSVEQYFGPGTRLTVT.

The chain employs TRBV6-5 and TRBJ2-7; D is possibly TRBD1 (6 bases). The germline V and J ends were trimmed by 6 bases and 4 bases, with 10 bases remaining between them. From germline, CDR1 is MNHEY and CDR2 SVGAGI. CDR3 size: 12 residues. CDR3 in amino acids: CASRITGYEQYF. In DNA form, the CDR3 reads TGTGCCAGCAGAATCACAGGGTACGAGCAGTACTTC.

This rearrangement joins TRBV14 to TRBJ1-1; D remains unclear. Germline V gene lookup returns CDR1 SGHDN and CDR2 FVKESK. This CDR3 contains 13 residues. V was trimmed by 3 bases and J by 0 bases, leaving 5 bases between them. The CDR3 sequence is CASSHGLNTEAFF. The CDR3 DNA reads as TGTGCCAGCAGCCACGGTCTGAACACTGAAGCTTTCTTT.

This chain links TRBV7-8 with TRBJ1-1; tentative D call: TRBD1 (5 bases). V shed 5 bases and J shed 5 bases, with 15 bases lying between them. The CDR3 runs 14 residues. CDR1 SGHVS and CDR2 FQNEAQ come from the germline V gene. CDR3 coding DNA: TGTGCCAGCAGCCGCGGGACGGATGTAACTGAAGCTTTCTTT. It translates to CASSRGTDVTEAFF.

As regards this clone: This same CDR3 is encoded by further DNA sequences in the sample. V is TRBV2 and J is TRBJ1-6; D remains unclear. V was shortened by 6 bases and J by 6 bases, with 15 bases between the two germline ends. The CDR3 spans 15 residues. The germline CDR1 and CDR2 sequences are SNHLY and FYNNEI. DNA for the CDR3: TGTGCCAGCAGGATACAACCTGAGGTTAATTCACCCCTCCACTTT. Amino acids: CASRIQPEVNSPLHF.

V and J are TRBV10-3 and TRBJ1-2, with a possible D match to TRBD1 (6 bases). Germline CDR1 reads ENHRY; CDR2 reads SYGVKD. V lost 0 bases to trimming and J lost 8 bases, with 13 bases between them. The CDR3 totals 14 residues. CDR3 sequence: CAISESPGADGYTF. CDR3 sequence (DNA): TGTGCCATCAGTGAGTCCCCAGGGGCCGACGGCTACACCTTC.

About this clone itself: This sample also contains other DNA sequences that code for the same CDR3. The V and J genes are TRBV10-1 and TRBJ1-1; 11 positions match TRBD1. V shed 0 bases, J shed 8 bases, and the junction held 8 bases outside the gene matches. The germline CDR1 and CDR2 sequences are WNHNN and SYGVQD (reference sequence). The CDR3 sequence is 16 residues long. Written as DNA, the CDR3 is TGCGCCAGCAGTGAGTCGGAGGACAGGGGGCATACCGAAGCTTTCTTT. It encodes CASSESEDRGHTEAFF.